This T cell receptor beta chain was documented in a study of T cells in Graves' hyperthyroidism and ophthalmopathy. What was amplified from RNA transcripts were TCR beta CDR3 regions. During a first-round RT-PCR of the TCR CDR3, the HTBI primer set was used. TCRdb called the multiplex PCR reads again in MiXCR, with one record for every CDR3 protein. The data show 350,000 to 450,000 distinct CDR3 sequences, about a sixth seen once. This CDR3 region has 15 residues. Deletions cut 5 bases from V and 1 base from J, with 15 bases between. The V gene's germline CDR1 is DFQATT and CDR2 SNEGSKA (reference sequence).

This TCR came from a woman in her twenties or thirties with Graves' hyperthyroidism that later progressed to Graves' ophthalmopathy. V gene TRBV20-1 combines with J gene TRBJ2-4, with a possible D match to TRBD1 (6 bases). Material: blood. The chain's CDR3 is CSAGGSLLAKNIQYF. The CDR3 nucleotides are TGCAGTGCTGGGGGCTCCCTTTTGGCCAAAAACATTCAGTACTTC.